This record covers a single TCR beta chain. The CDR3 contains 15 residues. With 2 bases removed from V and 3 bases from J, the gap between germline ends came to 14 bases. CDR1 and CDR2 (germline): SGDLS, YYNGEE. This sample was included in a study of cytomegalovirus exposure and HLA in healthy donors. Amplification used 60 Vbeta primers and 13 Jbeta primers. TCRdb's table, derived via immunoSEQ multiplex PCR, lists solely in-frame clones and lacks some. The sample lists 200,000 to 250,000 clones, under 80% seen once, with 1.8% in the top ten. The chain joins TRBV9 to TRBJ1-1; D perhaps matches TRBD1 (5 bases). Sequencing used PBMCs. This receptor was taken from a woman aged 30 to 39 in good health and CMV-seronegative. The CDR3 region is CASSVARGWDTEAFF. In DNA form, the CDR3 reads TGTGCCAGCAGCGTCGCCCGGGGGTGGGACACTGAAGCTTTCTTT.